This TCR beta chain was recovered during a study of CD4+ T cells in melanoma. Study-wide findings and caveats: In melanoma, neoantigen-specific CD4+ T cells reportedly differed in differentiation state. A reported correlation linked neoantigen-specific CD4+ T cells to CD8+, macrophage and B cell function.

The CDR3 spans 13 residues. Germline V CDR1 and CDR2: SNHLY, FYNNEI. J lost 7 bases, V lost 6 bases, and 4 bases had no gene match. About this clone itself: Its target is unknown.

Libraries were prepared by immunoSEQ multiplex PCR; TCRdb keeps only in-frame clonotypes and omits some of them. The profile shows fewer than 5,000 clones, over 55% of them singletons. The TCR sequence derives from a human donor with melanoma. The chain uses TRBV2 and TRBJ2-2; TRBD2 matches 8 bases. The sequenced sample consisted of cells from a culture (not recorded whether cultured in vitro). The CDR3 protein is CASRDSGDGELFF. CDR3 bases: TGTGCCAGCAGGGATAGCGGGGACGGGGAGCTGTTTTTT.